Below, 11 T cell receptor beta chains from the same sample are listed, as sequenced in a study of spatial heterogeneity in lung cancer. TCRdb itself ran the 5' RACE reads through MiXCR, one entry per CDR3 protein. The sample has around 110,000 distinct CDR3 sequences, 12% seen once; the top ten hold 16%. The time point: blood at routine non-recurrence follow-up after resection. Unsorted samples of tumor, nontumor lung or frozen PBMC had their whole RNA sequenced. Sample: PBMCs, taken at follow-up. The receptor set was obtained from a male donor with early-stage non-small cell lung cancer.

The CDR3 spells CASSYQPGPLGEQYF. CDR3 DNA: TGTGCCAGCAGTTACCAGCCCGGGCCACTAGGCGAGCAGTACTTC. This rearrangement joins TRBV6-5 to TRBJ2-7, with D maybe TRBD2 (5 bases). Trimming took 2 bases from V and 6 from J, leaving 17 bases between them. Germline loops: CDR1 MNHEY, CDR2 SVGAGI. CDR3 length equals 15 residues.

The chain is built from TRBV12-3 or TRBV12-4 and TRBJ1-5, with a weak D call TRBD1 (6 bases). The germline V and J ends were trimmed by 0 bases and 8 bases, with 11 bases remaining between them. The CDR3 covers 14 residues. The DNA of the CDR3 is TGTGCCAGCAGTTTAGCCAGGGGAGGGAAGCCCCAGCATTTT. Residues: CASSLARGGKPQHF.

The V gene is TRBV20-1, the J gene TRBJ2-3, with 13 bases identical to TRBD2. Per germline, CDR1 DFQATT and CDR2 SNEGSKA (reference sequence). J lost 5 bases, V lost 5 bases, and 13 bases had no gene match. The CDR3 is 17 amino acids. The CDR3 DNA reads TGCAGTGCTCAGGGACTAGCGGGGCCCGGCCAGGAAGATACGCAGTATTTT. Translating it yields CSAQGLAGPGQEDTQYF.

V gene TRBV6-6 combines with J gene TRBJ1-5; D call uncertain. Trimming removed 6 bases at V and 11 bases at J, with 20 bases between. CDR3 length: 14 amino acids. Germline V gives CDR1 MNHNY, CDR2 SVGAGI (reference sequence). The CDR3 bases are TGTGCCAGCAGGCCCGACCCCGGGGTTGGAGCCCAGCATTTT. It translates to CASRPDPGVGAQHF.

This clonotype has a count of ten or more. The J gene is TRBJ2-7, the V gene TRBV4-2, with 8 bases identical to TRBD1. The J segment lost 3 bases and the V segment lost 4 bases, leaving 5 bases of the junction unmatched. This CDR3 region has 14 residues. Germline V gene sequence: CDR1 LGHNA, CDR2 YNFKEQ. CDR3 nucleotides: TGTGCCAGCAGCCCCCCCGGACAGGGCTACGAGCAGTACTTC. This encodes CASSPPGQGYEQYF.

This clonotype was counted at least ten times. The chain couples TRBV27 to TRBJ2-1; no reliable D call. The CDR3 totals 15 residues. Deletions cut 2 bases from V and 4 bases from J, with 12 bases between. Germline V gene sequence: CDR1 MNHEY, CDR2 SMNVEV (reference sequence). The chain's CDR3 is CASSLTYFGYNEQFF. DNA for the CDR3: TGTGCCAGCAGTTTAACCTACTTCGGTTACAATGAGCAGTTCTTC.

This clonotype has a count of ten or more. This chain links TRBV19 with TRBJ2-2; D is unclear. Germline CDR1 and CDR2: LNHDA and SQIVND (reference sequence). V lost 8 bases and J 1 base, leaving 11 bases between the germline ends. The CDR3 has 14 amino acids. For the CDR3, the DNA is TGTGCCAGTCGGTCAAGACGGAACACCGGGGAGCTGTTTTTT. Its translation is CASRSRRNTGELFF.

This clonotype was seen a few times. The chain has TRBV28 and TRBJ1-2; TRBD1 is a possible D gene (6 bases). From germline, CDR1 is MDHEN and CDR2 SYDVKM. Trimming removed 1 base at V and 7 bases at J, with 7 bases between. The CDR3 loop spans 12 amino acids. The CDR3 spells CASSLLGGGYTF. In nucleotides, the CDR3 is TGTGCCAGCAGTTTATTAGGGGGTGGCTACACCTTC.

This clonotype was seen more than once but under ten times. The chain links TRBV28 to TRBJ2-7; 8 bases match TRBD2. The CDR3 spans 15 residues. Germline CDR1 and CDR2: MDHEN and SYDVKM. The junction had 12 bases not matched to a gene; V was cut back by 4 bases and J by 7 bases. CDR3 protein: CASSSSGGPGLEQYF. The CDR3 DNA reads as TGTGCCAGCAGTTCCAGCGGGGGCCCCGGGTTGGAGCAGTACTTC. Based on the CDR3 plus reference TRBV28 and TRBJ2-7, the full variable domain is DVKVTQSSRYLVKRTGEKVFLECVQDMDHENMFWYRQDPGLGLRLIYFSYDVKMKEKGDIPEGYSVSREKKERFSLILESASTNQTSMYLCASSSSGGPGLEQYFGPGTRLTVT.

This clonotype was counted ten times or more. The rearrangement uses TRBV10-2 and TRBJ1-5, with D perhaps matching TRBD1 (5 bases). Germline V gene lookup returns CDR1 WSHSY and CDR2 SAAADI. V was shortened by 3 bases and J by 7 bases, with 16 bases between the two germline ends. This CDR3 is built from 15 residues. The CDR3 here is CASSESPRVGQPQHF. CDR3 DNA sequence: TGCGCCAGCAGTGAATCGCCCAGGGTGGGCCAGCCCCAGCATTTT.

This clonotype has at least ten counts. This chain uses TRBV29-1 with TRBJ2-1; D gene uncertain. Trimming removed 3 bases at V and 7 bases at J, with 13 bases between. This CDR3 has 13 residues. Germline CDR1 and CDR2: SQVTM and ANQGSEA. The CDR3 DNA follows: TGCAGCGTTGATCGGGTGCGTTCGAATGAGCAGTTCTTC. Translated, it gives CSVDRVRSNEQFF.